This T cell receptor (beta chain) was sequenced for a study of blood T cell repertoires in COVID-19. Whole-study context: The study drew acute and convalescent COVID-19 samples from the United States, Italy and Spain. Sample material is recorded as cDNA or gDNA derived from T cells, B-cell-depleted T cells, or PBMCs.

Germline V CDR1 and CDR2: SGHTA, FQGTGA. The junction had 9 bases not matched to a gene; V was cut back by 4 bases and J by 0 bases. This CDR3 has 18 residues. Original processing notes: Reference gene primer amplification gave estimated nucleated cell counts. The table came from immunoSEQ multiplex PCR; TCRdb's copy has only in-frame clones and leaves some out. V, J and clone size were drawn from that table, and D and trimming were deduced from the DNA. The sample yields about 59,000 clones, roughly 89% seen once. This rearrangement joins TRBV7-3 to TRBJ2-3; 11 bases agree with TRBD2. This TCR was recovered from a human donor in a cohort sampled during active COVID-19. The material sequenced was peripheral blood. The CDR3 spells CASSSGASGGLSTDTQYF. The CDR3 coding sequence is TGTGCCAGCAGCTCGGGGGCTAGCGGGGGGCTGAGCACAGATACGCAGTATTTT.